These T cell receptor beta chains were read from a single sample in a study of CD8 T cells in ankylosing spondylitis. TCRdb recomputed calls from the 5' RACE reads with MiXCR, one row per CDR3 protein. The profile shows about 130,000 distinct CDR3 sequences, approximately 10% of them singletons. The sample taken for sequencing was blood, either unsorted or a sorted T cell fraction (not recorded which). The receptor source for this set is a male donor with ankylosing spondylitis or in good health (not recorded which). Each CDR3 is given with its conserved first and last residue. The D gene is left open where the match is weak. Expanded clones are given a class, and other clones once, few, many or no size at all.

v_call	clone_size	j_call	d_call	cdr3_nt	cdr3_aa
TRBV7-8	many	TRBJ2-1	TRBD2	TGTGCCAGCAGCTTAGACCTAGCGGGAGGGCCGAATGAGCAGTTCTTC	CASSLDLAGGPNEQFF
TRBV30	NA	TRBJ2-7	TRBD2	TGTGCCTGGAGTGTACGCGCTAGCGGGAAGGTAGGGCAGTACTTC	CAWSVRASGKVGQYF
TRBV20-1	many	TRBJ2-5	NA	TGCAGTGCTAGAGATGAGAACTGGGAGACCCATTACTTC	CSARDENWETHYF
TRBV7-9	NA	TRBJ1-3	NA	TGTGCCAGCAGCTTGTCAGGGGCTGGAAACACCATATATTTT	CASSLSGAGNTIYF
TRBV29-1	many	TRBJ2-5	TRBD2	TGCAGCGGGGGACTAGCGGGAGCCCAAGAGACCCAGTACTTC	CSGGLAGAQETQYF
TRBV9	many	TRBJ2-7	TRBD2	TGTGCCAGCAGCGTAGCTGGTAGCGGGCCTTTCTCCTACGAGCAGTACTTC	CASSVAGSGPFSYEQYF
TRBV9	many	TRBJ2-1	NA	TGTGCCAGCAGCGTAGAAATGTACAGTTCCTACAATGAGCAGTTCTTC	CASSVEMYSSYNEQFF
TRBV7-2	NA	TRBJ2-2	TRBD2	TGTGCCAGCAGCTTTAGCGGGAGGGGCGACACCGGGGAGCTGTTTTTT	CASSFSGRGDTGELFF
TRBV19	few	TRBJ2-7	NA	TGTGCCAGTAGTTCCATCGCCGATGTGGGGGGAGAGCAGTACTTC	CASSSIADVGGEQYF
TRBV28	many	TRBJ1-5	TRBD1	TGTGCCAGCAGTCCAAGACAGGGTTCGGGCAATCAGCCCCAGCATTTT	CASSPRQGSGNQPQHF
TRBV2	few	TRBJ2-2	NA	TGTGCACCTGGGGGGTACTTTCAATTTAACACCGGGGAGCTGTTTTTT	CAPGGYFQFNTGELFF
TRBV7-2	NA	TRBJ2-3	TRBD2	TGTGCCAGCAGCTTACGCGCGGGAGGGTACACAGATACGCAGTATTTT	CASSLRAGGYTDTQYF
TRBV7-2	few	TRBJ2-5	TRBD2	TGTGCCAGCAAAAAACGAGGCGGGAGCGGGAAGACCCAGTACTTC	CASKKRGGSGKTQYF
TRBV7-9	many	TRBJ2-5	TRBD1	TGTGCCAGCAGCTTAGTCGGGACAGCACAAGAGACCCAGTACTTC	CASSLVGTAQETQYF
TRBV12-3/TRBV12-4	many	TRBJ2-2	NA	TGTGCCAGTCGAAGTGGGGGCAGGGTTCCCGGGGAGCTGTTTTTT	CASRSGGRVPGELFF
TRBV7-2	NA	TRBJ1-1	NA	TGTGCCAGCAGCTGGGGGGGGGTCGGACCTTTCTTT	CASSWGGVGPFF
TRBV6-2/TRBV6-3	many	TRBJ2-2	TRBD2	TGTGCCAGCATTCTAGCGGGGGACACCGGGGAGCTGTTTTTT	CASILAGDTGELFF
TRBV28	NA	TRBJ2-1	TRBD2	TGTGCCAGCACGAAACTAGCGGGAGAGACCGGTGGGTTCTTC	CASTKLAGETGGFF
TRBV5-1	many	TRBJ2-5	TRBD1	TGCGCCAGCAGATGGACAGGTGGCCTTCAAGAGACCCAGTACTTC	CASRWTGGLQETQYF
TRBV4-3	few	TRBJ2-7	NA	TGCGCCAGCAGCCAATTTTTGGTCGGACAATACGAGCAGTACTTC	CASSQFLVGQYEQYF
TRBV29-1	NA	TRBJ2-7	TRBD2	TGCAGCGTTATTTCCCTAGCGGGATCGGTCACCTACGAGCAGTACTTC	CSVISLAGSVTYEQYF
TRBV12-3/TRBV12-4	many	TRBJ2-1	TRBD2	TGTGCCAGCAGTCGGACTAGCGGGAGGGTTGGGAATGAGCAGTTCTTC	CASSRTSGRVGNEQFF
TRBV6-4	few	TRBJ2-3	NA	TGTGCCAGCCCCGTGGGGGCGTCTAGAGGCACAGATACGCAGTATTTT	CASPVGASRGTDTQYF
TRBV20-1	many	TRBJ2-1	TRBD2	TGCAGTGCTAGAGATCCTAAGATGGCGGGGGACTACAATGAGCAGTTCTTC	CSARDPKMAGDYNEQFF
TRBV20-1	many	TRBJ1-1	TRBD1	TGCAGTGCTAACCTCGGGGACAGGGGAGCTCTTGAAGCTTTCTTT	CSANLGDRGALEAFF
TRBV6-4	many	TRBJ2-1	NA	TGTGCCAGCAGTTATGTCGCGGATCACCCCCACAATGAGCAGTTCTTC	CASSYVADHPHNEQFF
TRBV3-1	NA	TRBJ2-4	TRBD2	TGTGCCATCTGTTTGGTGTTAGCGGGCATCCTTACCAAAAACATTCAGTACTTC	CAICLVLAGILTKNIQYF
TRBV5-1	few	TRBJ2-2	NA	TGCGCCAGCAGCTTGGGCAGGGCGCCCGCGAACACCGGGGAGCTGTTTTTT	CASSLGRAPANTGELFF
TRBV4-3	many	TRBJ2-1	NA	TGCGCCAGCAGCCAAGGAGCCTACAATGAGCAGTTCTTC	CASSQGAYNEQFF
TRBV7-2	many	TRBJ2-7	TRBD2	TGTGCCAGCAGCTTAGTGGGACTAGCGGGGAGCCCCTACGAGCAGTACTTC	CASSLVGLAGSPYEQYF
TRBV20-1	many	TRBJ2-7	TRBD1	TGCAGTGCTGGACAGGGGGCCTACGAGCAGTACTTC	CSAGQGAYEQYF
TRBV7-9	many	TRBJ2-2	NA	TGTGCCCGTACCGGGACTACCGGGGAGCTGTTTTTT	CARTGTTGELFF
TRBV29-1	many	TRBJ2-1	NA	TGCAGCGTTGTGGGGGTTGGTAGCGCCCAGGATGAGCAGTTCTTC	CSVVGVGSAQDEQFF
TRBV24-1	NA	TRBJ2-1	NA	TGTGCCACCAGTGACCCAGGGTTAGGGGAGCAGTTCTTC	CATSDPGLGEQFF
TRBV5-1	many	TRBJ2-4	TRBD2	TGCGCCAGCAGCATGGGACTAGCGGGAGGCAGTTCCAAAAACATTCAGTACTTC	CASSMGLAGGSSKNIQYF
TRBV10-3	NA	TRBJ1-1	TRBD1	TGTGCCATCAGCCTGACAGGGGGCACTGAAGCTTTCTTT	CAISLTGGTEAFF
TRBV18	NA	TRBJ2-3	TRBD1	TGTGCCAGCTCACCATCCCGGGACAGGAGCACAGATACGCAGTATTTT	CASSPSRDRSTDTQYF
TRBV12-3/TRBV12-4	few	TRBJ1-6	TRBD1	TGTGCCAGCAGACCAGTAACAGGGGTCGGTTCACCCCTCCACTTT	CASRPVTGVGSPLHF
TRBV7-6	many	TRBJ1-1	NA	TGTGCCAGCAGCGTGGAGAGGAACACTGAAGCTTTCTTT	CASSVERNTEAFF
TRBV29-1	NA	TRBJ2-1	TRBD1	TGCAGCGTTCCGGACAGGTGGTCCTACAATGAGCAGTTCTTC	CSVPDRWSYNEQFF
TRBV7-8	many	TRBJ2-3	NA	TGTGCCAGCAGCTTAGGGGACCTGAGCACAGATACGCAGTATTTT	CASSLGDLSTDTQYF